The 7 T cell receptor beta chains presented below share a single source sample, sequenced in a study of T cells in Graves' hyperthyroidism and ophthalmopathy. Amplification of TCR beta CDR3 regions was performed using RNA transcripts as template. RT-PCR in the first round (using the HTBI primer set) targeted the TCR CDR3. TCRdb reprocessed the multiplex PCR reads with MiXCR, giving one entry per CDR3 protein. The sample carries hundreds of thousands of distinct CDR3 sequences, less than 15% recorded once. The specimen was blood. These receptors all stem from a young woman with Graves' hyperthyroidism.

Only a few counts were recorded for this clonotype. The CDR3 loop is CASSDNLGIQYF. CDR3 sequence (DNA): TGTGCCAGCAGCGATAACCTTGGAATTCAGTACTTC. This chain connects TRBV7-9 to TRBJ2-4; D is uncertain. V lost 5 bases and J 10 bases, leaving 12 bases between the germline ends. CDR3 size: 12 residues. Germline V gives CDR1 SEHNR, CDR2 FQNEAQ (reference sequence).

This clonotype was counted between two and nine times. The chain couples TRBV12-3 or TRBV12-4 to TRBJ1-2, with a possible D match to TRBD1 (6 bases). The CDR3 sequence is 13 residues long. V was shortened by 4 bases and J by 3 bases, with 9 bases between the two germline ends. The CDR3 nucleotides are TGTGCCAGCAGTTGGGGGGCGGACTATGGCTACACCTTC. It translates to CASSWGADYGYTF.

There are many counts of this clonotype. The rearrangement links TRBV4-1 to TRBJ1-1; TRBD1 might be the D (5 bases). The CDR3 contains 15 residues. In germline, CDR1 is MGHRA, CDR2 YSYEKL. V lost 1 base and J lost 6, with 15 bases in between. This CDR3 is CASSQVGGGMAEAFF. The CDR3 nucleotides are TGCGCCAGCAGCCAAGTGGGTGGGGGGATGGCTGAAGCTTTCTTT.

This clonotype was recorded a few times. The CDR3 bases are TGCGCCAGCAGCGGACAGGAAAAAGGGGGGATTAACACTGAAGCTTTCTTT. Its protein product is CASSGQEKGGINTEAFF. The V gene is TRBV10-2, the J gene TRBJ1-1; 7 positions match TRBD1. This CDR3 is 17 amino acids long. After removal of 6 bases from V and 2 bases from J, the junction contained 15 bases not matched to a gene. Germline-derived CDR1 and CDR2 are WSHSY and SAAADI.

Only a few counts were recorded for this clonotype. J is TRBJ2-7 and V is TRBV9, with a weak D call TRBD2 (6 bases). This CDR3 has 12 residues. Trimming removed 7 bases from V and 4 bases from J, with 12 bases in between. In germline, CDR1 is SGDLS, CDR2 YYNGEE. CDR3 sequence: CASGASAYEQYF. The CDR3 nucleotides are TGTGCCAGCGGGGCTAGCGCTTACGAGCAGTACTTC. Full variable domain (outside the CDR3, taken from reference TRBV9 and TRBJ2-7): DSGVTQTPKHLITATGQRVTLRCSPRSGDLSVYWYQQSLDQGLQFLIQYYNGEERAKGNILERFSAQQFPDLHSELNLSSLELGDSALYFCASGASAYEQYFGPGTRLTVT.

This clonotype was detected ten times or more. The chain couples TRBV27 to TRBJ2-7, with 8 bases fitting TRBD2. CDR3 length: 15 residues. In germline, CDR1 is MNHEY, CDR2 SMNVEV (reference sequence). Trimming at V came to 5 bases and at J to 6 bases, leaving 12 bases not matched to a gene. CDR3 amino acids: CASSRPPGLVGEQYF. The DNA of the CDR3 is TGTGCCAGCAGTCGACCCCCGGGACTAGTGGGCGAGCAGTACTTC.

This chain uses TRBV30 with TRBJ2-3; 7 bases match TRBD1. The ends lost 5 bases at V and 0 bases at J; junction bases unmatched: 8. Germline CDR1 is GTSNPN and CDR2 is SVGIG (reference sequence). This CDR3 contains 15 residues. In DNA, the CDR3 is TGTGCCTGGGCCGCCGGGACAGCAAGCACAGATACGCAGTATTTT. Its protein is CAWAAGTASTDTQYF.